The 11 T cell receptor beta chains presented below share a single source sample, sequenced in a study of cytomegalovirus exposure and HLA in healthy donors. The PCR used 60 Vbeta and 13 Jbeta primers. Clones were sequenced by immunoSEQ multiplex PCR, and TCRdb holds only the in-frame ones, with some missing. The table includes some 120,000 clones, 75% detected once. Sequencing was performed on PBMCs. The receptors come from a woman aged 18-30 years in good health and CMV-seronegative.

The chain uses TRBV6-5 and TRBJ1-2; tentative D call: TRBD1 (6 bases). V was cut by 2 bases and J by 1 base, with 11 bases left in between. This CDR3 is built from 15 residues. In germline, CDR1 is MNHEY, CDR2 SVGAGI. The DNA of the CDR3 is TGTGCCAGCAGTTACGCGGACAGCATTAACTATGGCTACACCTTC. Amino acids: CASSYADSINYGYTF.

CDR3 region: CASSPQRANEQFF. The CDR3 DNA follows: TGTGCCAGCAGCCCTCAGAGGGCCAATGAGCAGTTCTTC. This chain uses TRBV7-3 with TRBJ2-1; D is perhaps TRBD2 (5 bases). Germline CDR1 and CDR2: SGHTA and FQGTGA. The CDR3 is 13 residues long. Trimming left V 5 bases short and J 6 bases short, with 11 bases between.

This chain uses TRBV23-1 with TRBJ1-5; the match to TRBD1 covers 10 bases. TRBV23-1 carries the ORF label, with uncertain function. With 11 bases clipped from V and 2 bases from J, the junction kept 0 bases outside the gene matches. CDR3 length equals 12 residues. The CDR3 protein is CAGQGGNQPQHF. The DNA of the CDR3 is TGCGCCGGACAGGGGGGCAATCAGCCCCAGCATTTT.

In DNA form, the CDR3 reads TGTGCCAGCAGTTCCGGACAGGGTGAATACGAGCAGTACTTC. It translates to CASSSGQGEYEQYF. The chain uses TRBV27 and TRBJ2-7; 8 bases match TRBD1. V lost 4 bases, J lost 4 bases, and 6 bases stayed unmatched. There are 14 residues in the CDR3. Germline loops: CDR1 MNHEY, CDR2 SMNVEV (reference sequence).

This clone turned up a few times. This chain connects TRBV5-5 to TRBJ2-7; tentative D call: TRBD1 (5 bases). From germline, CDR1 is SGHKS and CDR2 YYEKEE (reference sequence). The CDR3 spans 13 residues. Trimming removed 2 bases at V and 3 bases at J, with 9 bases between. The CDR3 sequence: CASSFTQGYEQYF. The CDR3 coding sequence is TGTGCCAGCAGCTTCACGCAGGGCTACGAGCAGTACTTC.

The chain combines TRBV19 with TRBJ1-3, with D possibly matching TRBD1 (6 bases). Germline V lookup: CDR1 LNHDA, CDR2 SQIVND (reference sequence). The V gene lost 5 bases and the J gene lost 2 bases, with 13 bases spanning the gap. The CDR3 is 15 residues long. The DNA of the CDR3 is TGTGCCAGTAGTTTTCTATACAGGGCTGGAAACACCATATATTTT. The encoded protein is CASSFLYRAGNTIYF.

The chain uses TRBV5-6 and TRBJ2-4, with D tentatively TRBD2 (5 bases). The length of the CDR3 is 17 residues. V was trimmed by 1 base and J by 4 bases, leaving 18 bases between them. Germline assignment: CDR1 SGHDT and CDR2 YYEEEE. The CDR3 sequence: CASSLWAGKGPKNIQYF. CDR3 in DNA: TGTGCCAGCAGCTTGTGGGCCGGGAAGGGCCCTAAAAACATTCAGTACTTC. The full variable domain, its missing parts supplied by reference TRBV5-6 and TRBJ2-4, is DAGVTQSPTHLIKTRGQQVTLRCSPKSGHDTVSWYQQALGQGPQFIFQYYEEEERQRGNFPDRFSGHQFPNYSSELNVNALLLGDSALYLCASSLWAGKGPKNIQYFGAGTRLSVL.

This chain joins TRBV27 and TRBJ2-5, with 15 bases fitting TRBD2. Germline assignment: CDR1 MNHEY and CDR2 SMNVEV (reference sequence). The CDR3 has 15 residues. Unmatched junction bases numbered 2, after V lost 4 bases and J lost 5 bases. CDR3 region: CASSWTSGGAETQYF. CDR3 DNA sequence: TGTGCCAGCAGTTGGACTAGCGGGGGGGCCGAGACCCAGTACTTC.

This clone has only one observation. The J gene is TRBJ2-1, the V gene TRBV5-1, with 9 bases fitting TRBD2. Germline V gene data show CDR1 as SGHRS and CDR2 as YFSETQ. V lost 2 bases, J lost 10 bases, and 16 bases stayed unmatched. This CDR3 is 17 amino acids long. CDR3 residues: CASSLLMTSGGVGEQFF. The CDR3 bases are TGCGCCAGCAGCTTACTCATGACTAGCGGCGGCGTGGGGGAGCAGTTCTTC.

The chain is built from TRBV19 and TRBJ2-3; 7 nucleotides match TRBD1. J gave up 4 bases and V 5 bases, and 6 bases lay outside the gene matches. The CDR3 loop spans 14 amino acids. Germline V gene lookup returns CDR1 LNHDA and CDR2 SQIVND (reference sequence). The CDR3 loop reads CASSPDRAADTQYF. CDR3 bases: TGTGCCAGTAGTCCCGACAGGGCGGCAGATACGCAGTATTTT. The variable domain in full, completed from reference TRBV19 and TRBJ2-3, reads DGGITQSPKYLFRKEGQNVTLSCEQNLNHDAMYWYRQDPGQGLRLIYYSQIVNDFQKGDIAEGYSVSREKKESFPLTVTSAQKNPTAFYLCASSPDRAADTQYFGPGTRLTVL.

This clone is a singleton in its sample. The chain links TRBV30 to TRBJ2-3, with 9 bases matching TRBD1. V gave up 2 bases and J gave up 3 bases; unmatched junction bases: 3. This CDR3 has 14 residues. Germline values: CDR1 GTSNPN, CDR2 SVGIG (reference sequence). CDR3 sequence (DNA): TGTGCCTGGAGTAGAGGACAGGGGACAGATACGCAGTATTTT. It is translated as CAWSRGQGTDTQYF.